The rows below give T cell receptor beta chains drawn from one sample of a study of siplizumab effects on memory and regulatory T cells. The data were produced by immunoSEQ multiplex PCR, yet TCRdb's version contains in-frame clones alone and is incomplete. The profile shows tens of thousands of clones, over 80% of them singletons. Sample: memory CD4+ T cells sorted from blood. The receptors stem from a human donor in good health. Each CDR3 is given with its conserved first and last residue. The D gene is left open where the match is weak. The size entry is marked missing in some rows and otherwise reads once, few, many or a size class.

CDR3aa,CDR3nt,abundance,j_gene,d_gene,v_gene
CASRPTGRGTDTQYF,TGTGCCAGCAGACCCACCGGCAGAGGCACAGATACGCAGTATTTT,-,TRBJ2-3,-,TRBV5-6
CASTDPDTEAFF,TGTGCCAGCACCGACCCCGACACTGAAGCTTTCTTT,-,TRBJ1-1,-,TRBV28
CASSQKGLAGGNTGELFF,TGCGCCAGCAGCCAAAAGGGACTAGCGGGGGGGAACACCGGGGAGCTGTTTTTT,-,TRBJ2-2,TRBD2,TRBV4-1
CASLQGTEAFF,TGTGCCAGCTTACAGGGAACTGAAGCTTTCTTT,-,TRBJ1-1,-,TRBV6-1
CASVREGPSGNTIYF,TGTGCCAGCGTACGAGAGGGCCCCTCTGGAAACACCATATATTTT,once,TRBJ1-3,-,TRBV6-5
CASRERVNEKLFF,TGTGCCAGCAGGGAAAGGGTTAATGAAAAACTGTTTTTT,-,TRBJ1-4,-,TRBV27
CASSLGNYEQYF,TGTGCCAGCAGCCTAGGGAACTACGAGCAGTACTTC,few,TRBJ2-7,-,TRBV5-6
CALDRGGRSGANVLTF,TGTGCCCTGGATAGGGGAGGACGGTCTGGGGCCAACGTCCTGACTTTC,once,TRBJ2-6,-,TRBV30
CASFPDRGPHGANVLTF,TGTGCCAGCTTCCCGGACAGGGGTCCTCATGGGGCCAACGTCCTGACTTTC,-,TRBJ2-6,TRBD1,TRBV18
CASSLVSGGFSILTF,TGTGCCAGCAGCTTGGTAAGCGGGGGGTTCTCGATCCTGACTTTC,-,TRBJ2-6,TRBD2,TRBV5-6
CASSPPDRLVGGGTQYF,TGTGCCAGCAGCCCTCCAGACCGGCTAGTAGGGGGTGGGACCCAGTACTTC,-,TRBJ2-5,-,TRBV7-9
CATSRFEDTQYF,TGTGCCACCAGCAGGTTTGAAGATACGCAGTATTTT,-,TRBJ2-3,-,TRBV15
CASSLEGLAGGPNTGELFF,TGTGCCAGCAGCTTGGAGGGACTAGCGGGAGGGCCGAACACCGGGGAGCTGTTTTTT,-,TRBJ2-2,TRBD2,TRBV5-4
CASSYRKTGNYGYTF,TGTGCCAGCAGTTACCGGAAAACAGGGAACTATGGCTACACCTTC,-,TRBJ1-2,-,TRBV6-5
CASGLVRGGEAFF,TGTGCTAGTGGTTTGGTCCGGGGTGGTGAAGCTTTCTTT,few,TRBJ1-1,-,TRBV12-5
CASSPKGDSSQPQHF,TGTGCCAGCTCACCCAAGGGGGACTCGAGTCAGCCCCAGCATTTT,-,TRBJ1-5,-,TRBV18
CASSNQGHTEAFF,TGTGCCAGCAGTAACCAGGGGCACACTGAAGCTTTCTTT,few,TRBJ1-1,-,TRBV6-6
CASSLLGQGAGGEQYF,TGCGCCAGCAGCTTGTTGGGACAGGGGGCCGGCGGGGAGCAGTACTTC,-,TRBJ2-7,TRBD1,TRBV5-1
CASSLGGSLEKLFF,TGTGCCAGCAGCTTGGGGGGGAGTTTGGAAAAACTGTTTTTT,-,TRBJ1-4,-,TRBV5-4
CASSRGPGDTQYF,TGTGCCAGCTCTCGCGGACCGGGGGATACGCAGTATTTT,-,TRBJ2-3,-,TRBV18
CASSYSSALSYEQYF,TGTGCCAGCAGTTACTCGAGTGCCTTATCCTACGAGCAGTACTTC,once,TRBJ2-7,-,TRBV6-6